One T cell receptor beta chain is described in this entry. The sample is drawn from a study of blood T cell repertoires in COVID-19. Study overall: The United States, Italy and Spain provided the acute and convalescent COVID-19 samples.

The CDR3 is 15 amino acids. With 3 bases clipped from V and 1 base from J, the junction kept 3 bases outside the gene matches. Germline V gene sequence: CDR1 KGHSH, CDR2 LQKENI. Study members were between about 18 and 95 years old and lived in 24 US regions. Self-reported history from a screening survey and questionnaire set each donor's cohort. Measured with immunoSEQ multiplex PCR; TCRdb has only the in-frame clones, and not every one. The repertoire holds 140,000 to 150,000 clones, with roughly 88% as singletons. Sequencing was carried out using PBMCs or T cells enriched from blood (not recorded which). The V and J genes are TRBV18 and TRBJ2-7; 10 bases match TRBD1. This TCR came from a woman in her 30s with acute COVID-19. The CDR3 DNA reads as TGTGCCAGCTCACCGGGACAGGGGCTATCCTACGAGCAGTACTTC. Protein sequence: CASSPGQGLSYEQYF.